This T cell receptor (beta chain) was documented in a study of Ad26.COV2.S vaccination and SARS-CoV-2 variants. Of note for this clone: The antigen is undetermined.

This CDR3 contains 15 residues. In germline, CDR1 is LNHDA, CDR2 SQIVND (reference sequence). Trimming stripped 5 bases from V and 0 bases from J, with 11 bases between. As to treatment: some 20 received Ad26.COV2.S at low or high dose, single or two shots; about 5 received placebo; per-sample allocation not given. After the first vaccine or placebo injection, samples were drawn on day 63. Data came from immunoSEQ multiplex PCR; TCRdb stores just in-frame clones and leaves some out. The repertoire holds approximately 450,000 clones, with approximately 92% as singletons. Whole-study findings and limits: It is possible that the TCR breadth and depth analyses underestimated the total T cell responses.

The sequencing here drew on peripheral blood, taken in a trial of Ad26.COV2.S vaccine versus placebo. The rearrangement uses TRBV19 and TRBJ1-3; maybe TRBD1 (6 bases). This sequence was found in a person aged 18-60 years who received the Ad26.COV2.S COVID-19 vaccine or a placebo. The CDR3 reads CASSVQGSSGNTIYF. CDR3 in DNA: TGTGCCAGTAGTGTACAGGGATCCTCTGGAAACACCATATATTTT.